These 18 T cell receptor beta chains were all obtained from the same sample, sequenced in a study of OX40 agonist ivuxolimab in advanced cancers. Libraries were prepared by immunoSEQ multiplex PCR; TCRdb keeps only in-frame clonotypes and omits some of them. Of tens of thousands of clones in the sample, 92% were seen once. Sample: CD4+ or CD8+ T cells sorted from blood, taken in a trial of the OX40 agonist ivuxolimab. The receptors were sampled from an adult with an advanced solid tumor such as melanoma, head and neck, liver or kidney cancer.

The chain links TRBV29-1 to TRBJ2-1; TRBD2 aligns across 10 bases. J lost 7 bases, V lost 7 bases, and 10 bases had no gene match. Germline CDR1 is SQVTM and CDR2 is ANQGSEA. The CDR3 is 14 amino acids. The CDR3 protein is CSAATSGTKNEQFF. The CDR3 DNA is TGCAGCGCTGCCACTAGCGGGACGAAGAATGAGCAGTTCTTC.

The rearrangement links TRBV7-2 to TRBJ2-1; D is unresolved. V was trimmed by 2 bases and J by 0 bases, leaving 17 bases between them. The germline CDR1 and CDR2 sequences are SGHTA and FQGNSA. The CDR3 is 18 residues long. CDR3 sequence reads: CASSLPPYSLSSYNEQFF. The CDR3 nucleotides read TGTGCCAGCAGCTTACCCCCTTATAGTCTTAGCTCCTACAATGAGCAGTTCTTC.

The chain links TRBV5-1 to TRBJ2-4; 8 bases are a match to TRBD2. This CDR3 has 14 amino acids. CDR1 and CDR2 (germline): SGHRS, YFSETQ. The trim removed 0 bases at V and 8 bases at J, leaving 4 bases unmatched. The CDR3 sequence is CASSLATGGYIQYF. Here the CDR3 DNA reads TGCGCCAGCAGCTTGGCCACGGGAGGGTACATTCAGTACTTC.

This chain connects TRBV5-1 to TRBJ1-4; D gene ambiguous. This CDR3 is built from 15 residues. V lost 1 base and J 0 bases, leaving 7 bases between the germline ends. The V gene's germline CDR1 is SGHRS and CDR2 YFSETQ. CDR3 region: CASSLNTATNEKLFF. Here the CDR3 DNA reads TGCGCCAGCAGCTTGAACACTGCAACTAATGAAAAACTGTTTTTT. Combining the CDR3 with reference TRBV5-1 and TRBJ1-4 gives the whole variable domain KAGVTQTPRYLIKTRGQQVTLSCSPISGHRSVSWYQQTPGQGLQFLFEYFSETQRNKGNFPGRFSGRQFSNSRSEMNVSTLELGDSALYLCASSLNTATNEKLFFGSGTQLSVL.

The chain uses TRBV10-2 and TRBJ1-5; D gene uncertain. The CDR3 consists of 15 residues. V lost 0 bases, J lost 3 bases, and 9 bases lay in between. The germline CDR1 and CDR2 sequences are WSHSY and SAAADI. Written as DNA, the CDR3 is TGCGCCAGCAGTGAGTCAGAGACCTTCAATCAGCCCCAGCATTTT. Translated, it gives CASSESETFNQPQHF.

This clone was counted between two and nine times. The gene calls are TRBV2 and TRBJ2-5, with 9 bases lining up with TRBD2. The CDR3 runs 14 residues. With 8 bases clipped from V and 2 bases from J, the junction kept 6 bases outside the gene matches. From germline, CDR1 is SNHLY and CDR2 FYNNEI. The CDR3 spells CASDRLADQETQYF. CDR3 in DNA: TGTGCCAGCGACAGACTAGCGGATCAAGAGACCCAGTACTTC.

The gene calls are TRBV14 and TRBJ1-2; 8 nucleotides agree with TRBD1. V gave up 4 bases and J gave up 6 bases; unmatched junction bases: 13. Germline lookup yields CDR1 SGHDN and CDR2 FVKESK. The CDR3 totals 16 residues. The CDR3 DNA sequence: TGTGCCAGCAGCCCTAGGATCCGACAGGGGAGCGATGGCTACACCTTC. Protein sequence: CASSPRIRQGSDGYTF.

A single count supports this clone. This chain joins TRBV19 and TRBJ2-5; the match to TRBD1 covers 9 bases. The germline V gene encodes CDR1 LNHDA and CDR2 SQIVND (reference sequence). Germline trimming cut 5 bases from V and 0 bases from J; bases unmatched to any gene: 4. This CDR3 is built from 15 residues. The CDR3: CASSEGQGHQETQYF. The CDR3 DNA is TGTGCCAGTAGTGAGGGACAGGGCCACCAAGAGACCCAGTACTTC.

This clone has just one count. The chain recombines TRBV5-4 with TRBJ2-5; a weak D match, TRBD2 (6 bases). The V gene's germline CDR1 is SGHNT and CDR2 YYREEE (reference sequence). V lost 3 bases and J 5 bases, leaving 14 bases between the germline ends. The CDR3 runs to 14 residues. In DNA form, the CDR3 reads TGTGCCAGCAGCTCTGCGTCCGGGGGTGAGACCCAGTACTTC. Translated, it gives CASSSASGGETQYF.

The genes are TRBV19 and TRBJ2-2, with D possibly being TRBD1 (5 bases). From germline, CDR1 is LNHDA and CDR2 SQIVND (reference sequence). The CDR3 loop spans 12 amino acids. V was pared by 6 bases and J by 7 bases, with 9 bases between. In nucleotides, the CDR3 is TGTGCCAGTAGGGGGCTGCTCGGGGAGCTGTTTTTT. Its protein is CASRGLLGELFF.

The chain couples TRBV10-2 to TRBJ1-2; no definite D call. Germline-derived CDR1 and CDR2 are WSHSY and SAAADI. The CDR3 loop spans 15 amino acids. Trimming took off 0 bases at V and 6 bases at J, with 14 bases between the two ends. The CDR3 DNA is TGCGCCAGCAGTGAGTCGAGGGATATCCTCCATGGCTACACCTTC. This gives the protein CASSESRDILHGYTF.

The J gene is TRBJ2-3, the V gene TRBV19; 8 positions agree with TRBD2. From germline, CDR1 is LNHDA and CDR2 SQIVND (reference sequence). The CDR3 is 15 amino acids. After removal of 6 bases from V and 0 bases from J, the junction contained 5 bases not matched to a gene. The CDR3 DNA reads TGTGCCAGTAGAGAAACTAGCGGAAGCACAGATACGCAGTATTTT. Residues: CASRETSGSTDTQYF. Full variable domain (outside the CDR3, taken from reference TRBV19 and TRBJ2-3): DGGITQSPKYLFRKEGQNVTLSCEQNLNHDAMYWYRQDPGQGLRLIYYSQIVNDFQKGDIAEGYSVSREKKESFPLTVTSAQKNPTAFYLCASRETSGSTDTQYFGPGTRLTVL.

The V call is TRBV6-5, the J call TRBJ2-7, with D possibly TRBD1 on 6 matching bases. Between the trimmed V and J ends, which lost 6 bases and 3 bases, there was a span of 18 bases. Per germline, CDR1 MNHEY and CDR2 SVGAGI. CDR3 length: 15 amino acids. The CDR3 DNA reads TGTGCCAGCAGCCGGGACGCCCGAGGGGGCTACGAGCAGTACTTC. Translating it yields CASSRDARGGYEQYF.

The chain links TRBV7-2 to TRBJ2-1; D gene ambiguous. CDR3 length: 13 residues. Germline CDR1 and CDR2: SGHTA and FQGNSA. Trimming took off 2 bases at V and 7 bases at J, with 9 bases between the two ends. This CDR3 is CASSLFPINEQFF. CDR3 bases: TGTGCCAGCAGCTTATTCCCAATAAATGAGCAGTTCTTC.

This chain uses TRBV6-1 with TRBJ2-2, with 12 positions matching TRBD2. The ends lost 7 bases at V and 3 bases at J; junction bases unmatched: 3. This CDR3 spans 15 amino acids. Germline CDR1 reads MNHNS; CDR2 reads SASEGT. This CDR3 is CASNRLAGDTGELFF. The CDR3 DNA reads TGTGCCAGCAACCGACTAGCGGGAGACACCGGGGAGCTGTTTTTT.

This chain links TRBV25-1 with TRBJ1-4; D uncertain. This CDR3 region has 11 residues. Trimming took 3 bases from V and 8 from J, leaving 4 bases between them. From germline, CDR1 is MGHDK and CDR2 SYGVNS. The CDR3 nucleotides are TGTGCCAGCAGTGAGGAAGAAAAACTGTTTTTT. It specifies CASSEEEKLFF.

Remarks on this clone: Here the CDR3 omits its conserved ending phenylalanine or tryptophan, so a read error is the likely source. No DNA is shown, since the ends of the CDR3 on it are uncertain; the CDR3 is the one TCRdb lists. The J gene is TRBJ1-1, the V gene TRBV5-5; the DNA was not compared with TRBD1, the D call given in the table. Germline V gives CDR1 SGHKS, CDR2 YYEKEE (reference sequence). 12 amino acids form the CDR3, both terminal residues included. The CDR3: CASSLPSTGRSV.

The genes are TRBV18 and TRBJ2-2; possible D gene TRBD1, 6 bases. The CDR3 is 15 amino acids. Germline CDR1 is KGHSH and CDR2 is LQKENI. Trimming left V 0 bases short and J 5 bases short, with 10 bases between. In nucleotides, the CDR3 is TGTGCCAGCTCACCACCAATGCAGGGGACCGGGGAGCTGTTTTTT. It encodes CASSPPMQGTGELFF.